This TCR beta chain was identified in a study of shared clonotypes between healthy human individuals. This CDR3 has 17 amino acids. The junction had 5 bases not matched to a gene; V was cut back by 5 bases and J by 2 bases. CDR1 is KGHSH and CDR2 is LQKENI in the germline V gene. TCRdb's copy holds only in-frame clones and misses some; the assay was immunoSEQ multiplex PCR. The table lists more than 550,000 clones, less than 95% of them singletons. The rearrangement uses TRBV18 and TRBJ2-1; 14 bases match TRBD2. The sequencing input was memory CD8+ T cells from PBMCs. Sample subset: CD45RO+ cells pooled with CCR7-negative TemRA cells. The clonotype originates from a man aged 18-30 years in good health. Some clones in this sample may be carry-over from other donors' samples. CDR3 DNA sequence: TGTGCCAGCTCAACGACTAGCGGGAGGGGCCCCTACAATGAGCAGTTCTTC. It specifies CASSTTSGRGPYNEQFF.